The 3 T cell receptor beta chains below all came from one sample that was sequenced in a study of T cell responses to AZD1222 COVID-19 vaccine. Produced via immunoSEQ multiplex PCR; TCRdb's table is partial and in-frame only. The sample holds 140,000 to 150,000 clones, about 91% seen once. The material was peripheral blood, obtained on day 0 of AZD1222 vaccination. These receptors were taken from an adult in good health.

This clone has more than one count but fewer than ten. CDR3 protein: CASSDGGDSYGYTF. The DNA of the CDR3 is TGTGCCAGCAGTGACGGAGGGGACAGCTATGGCTACACCTTC. The chain joins TRBV6-4 to TRBJ1-2; the match to TRBD1 covers 7 bases. Losses at the gene ends were 2 bases for V and 4 bases for J; bases not matched to a gene: 4. Germline loops: CDR1 MRHNA, CDR2 SNTAGT. This CDR3 has 14 residues.

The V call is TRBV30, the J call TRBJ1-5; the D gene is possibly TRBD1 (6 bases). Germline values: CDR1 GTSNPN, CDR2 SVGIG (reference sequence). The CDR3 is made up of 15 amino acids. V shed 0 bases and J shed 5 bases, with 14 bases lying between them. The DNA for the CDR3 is TGTGCCTGGAGTGTCGGGGCAGGGGCCCATCAGCCCCAGCATTTT. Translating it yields CAWSVGAGAHQPQHF.

The CDR3 loop reads CASSFRAGGTGELFF. CDR3 nucleotides: TGCGCCAGCAGCTTCCGAGCGGGGGGTACCGGGGAGCTGTTTTTT. This chain links TRBV5-1 with TRBJ2-2; 9 nucleotides align to TRBD2. Germline V gene data show CDR1 as SGHRS and CDR2 as YFSETQ. The CDR3 spans 15 residues. With V trimmed by 2 bases and J by 5 bases, 4 bases remained unmatched.